Reported below is one T cell receptor beta chain. This entry comes from a study of shared clonotypes between healthy human individuals. Profiled with immunoSEQ multiplex PCR; TCRdb holds only in-frame clones, not every one. The profile shows roughly 2.2 million clones, about nine tenths of them singletons. Sequences were obtained from naive CD4+ T cells from PBMCs. Subset described: CD45RA+ positively selected. The TCR comes from a man between 18 and 29 years old in good health. Some clones in this sample may be carry-over from other donors' samples.

The DNA of the CDR3 is TGTGCCAGCAGCACGGCGTCTAGCGGGAGGTCCCAAGAGACCCAGTACTTC. It translates to CASSTASSGRSQETQYF. The chain uses TRBV5-4 and TRBJ2-5; TRBD2 matches 11 bases. J lost 1 base, V lost 4 bases, and 9 bases had no gene match. CDR3 length: 17 residues. Per the germline V gene, CDR1 is SGHNT and CDR2 is YYREEE (reference sequence).